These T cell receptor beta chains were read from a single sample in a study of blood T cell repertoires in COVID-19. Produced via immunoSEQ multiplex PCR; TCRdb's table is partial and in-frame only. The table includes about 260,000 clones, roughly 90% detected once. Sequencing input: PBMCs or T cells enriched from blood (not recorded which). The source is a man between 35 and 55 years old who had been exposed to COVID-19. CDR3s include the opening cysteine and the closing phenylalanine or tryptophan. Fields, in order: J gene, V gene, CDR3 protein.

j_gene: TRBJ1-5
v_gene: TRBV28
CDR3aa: CASRRTGTGDNQPQHF

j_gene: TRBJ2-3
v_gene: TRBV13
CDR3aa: CASSSRGGEHVTDTQYF

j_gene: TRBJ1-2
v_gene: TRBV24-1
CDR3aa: CATSDPRRRQGESVGYTF

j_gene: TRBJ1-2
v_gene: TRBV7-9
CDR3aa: CASSLERDRGTYGYTF

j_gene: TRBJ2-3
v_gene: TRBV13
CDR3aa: CASSYRDYFLSSTDTQYF

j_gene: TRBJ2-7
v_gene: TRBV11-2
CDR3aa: CASRNPGTGASGSSYEQYF

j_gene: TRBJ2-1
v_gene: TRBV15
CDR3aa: CATSRVTGGPHNEQFF

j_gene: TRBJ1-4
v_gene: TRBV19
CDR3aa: CASSPGTASREKLFF

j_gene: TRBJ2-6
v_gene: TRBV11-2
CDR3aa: CASSPGRAGANVLTF

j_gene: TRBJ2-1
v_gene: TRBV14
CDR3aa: CASSSRTSGRYNEQFF

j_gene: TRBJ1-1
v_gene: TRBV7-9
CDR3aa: CASSWGTGGQTEAFF

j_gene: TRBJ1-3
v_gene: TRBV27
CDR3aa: CASRASGSSGNTIYF

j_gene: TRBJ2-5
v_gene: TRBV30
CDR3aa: CAWSLTGAQETQYF

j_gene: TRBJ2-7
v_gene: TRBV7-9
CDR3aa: CASSLDSHSYEQYF

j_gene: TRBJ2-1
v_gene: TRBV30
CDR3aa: CAWTRSSNYNEQFF

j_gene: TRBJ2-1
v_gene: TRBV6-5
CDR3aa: CASSYEGGSYNEQFF

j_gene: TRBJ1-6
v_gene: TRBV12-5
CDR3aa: CASGPGQGYSPLHF

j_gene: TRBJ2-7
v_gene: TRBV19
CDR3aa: CASSIGLANEQYF

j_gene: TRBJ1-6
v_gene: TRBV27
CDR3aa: CASSYGTVERNSPLHF

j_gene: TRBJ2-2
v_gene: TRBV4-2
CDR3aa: CASSPVQNANTGELFF

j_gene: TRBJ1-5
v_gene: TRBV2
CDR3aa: CASSDEGSNQPQHF

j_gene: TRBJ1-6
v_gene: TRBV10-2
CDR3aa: CASSGTGSLHNSPLHF

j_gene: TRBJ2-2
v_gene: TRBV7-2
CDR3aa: CASSRTSGSTGELFF

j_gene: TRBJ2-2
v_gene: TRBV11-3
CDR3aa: CASSAGTSGTTGELFF

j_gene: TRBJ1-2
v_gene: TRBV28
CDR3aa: CASTLQGRGNYGYTF

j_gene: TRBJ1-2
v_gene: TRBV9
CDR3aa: CASSLGTGWDYGYTF

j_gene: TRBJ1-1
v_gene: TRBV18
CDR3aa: CASSPKGQGGGGTEAFF

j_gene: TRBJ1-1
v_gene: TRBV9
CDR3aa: CASSVEGRGTEAFF

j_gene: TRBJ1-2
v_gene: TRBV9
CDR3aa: CASSATTAKDYYGYTF

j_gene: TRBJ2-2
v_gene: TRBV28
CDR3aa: CASSLRAGELFF

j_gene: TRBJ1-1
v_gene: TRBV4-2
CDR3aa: CASSQARGKNTEAFF

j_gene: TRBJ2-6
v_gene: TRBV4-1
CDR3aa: CASSQTGQIPSGANVLTF

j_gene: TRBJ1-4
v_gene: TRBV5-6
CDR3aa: CASSSGTYNEKLFF

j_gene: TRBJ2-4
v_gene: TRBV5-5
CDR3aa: CASSPGGAKNIQYF

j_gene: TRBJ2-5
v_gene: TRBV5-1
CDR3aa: CASSPAGTGFQETQYF

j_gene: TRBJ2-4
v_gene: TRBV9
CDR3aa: CASSSSVGLGAKNIQYF

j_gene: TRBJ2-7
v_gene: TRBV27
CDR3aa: CASSSLAGGTYEQYF

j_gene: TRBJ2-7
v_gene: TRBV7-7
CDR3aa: CASSLGPSGTYEQYF

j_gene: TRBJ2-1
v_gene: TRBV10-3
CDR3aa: CAITERQYNEQFF

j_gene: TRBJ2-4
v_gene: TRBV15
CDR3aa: CATSSQSPGVAKNIQYF

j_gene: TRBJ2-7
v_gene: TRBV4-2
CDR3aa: CASSQDQRGGYEQYF

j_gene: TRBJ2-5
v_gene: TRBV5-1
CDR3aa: CASSFSGTSYLGKETQYF

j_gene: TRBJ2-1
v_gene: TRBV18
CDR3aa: CASSPEQYNEQFF

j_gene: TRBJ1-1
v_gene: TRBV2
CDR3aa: CASSKDKNTEAFF

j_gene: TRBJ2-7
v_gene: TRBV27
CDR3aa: CASSWEGGYEQYF

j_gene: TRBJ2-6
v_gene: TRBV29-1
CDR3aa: CSVEIDRDRDSGANVLTF

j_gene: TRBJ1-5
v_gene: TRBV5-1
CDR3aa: CASSPDSPNQPQHF

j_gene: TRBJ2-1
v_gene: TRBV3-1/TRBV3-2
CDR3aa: CASSHLGQGRNEQFF

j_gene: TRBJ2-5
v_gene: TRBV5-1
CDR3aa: CASSLGVSGETQYF

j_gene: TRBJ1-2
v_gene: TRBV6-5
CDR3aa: CASSYQGANYGYTF

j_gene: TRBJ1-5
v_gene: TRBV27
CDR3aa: CASSLGGTGANQPQHF

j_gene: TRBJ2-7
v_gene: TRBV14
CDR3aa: CASSPASGRPYEQYF

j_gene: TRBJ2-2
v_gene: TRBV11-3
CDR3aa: CASSLRSTGELFF

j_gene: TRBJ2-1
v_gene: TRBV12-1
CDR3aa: CASSFMRHNEQFF

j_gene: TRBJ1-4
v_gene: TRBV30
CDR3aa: CAWSTGGAEKLFF

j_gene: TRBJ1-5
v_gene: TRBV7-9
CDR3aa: CASSLGAGGGNQPQHF